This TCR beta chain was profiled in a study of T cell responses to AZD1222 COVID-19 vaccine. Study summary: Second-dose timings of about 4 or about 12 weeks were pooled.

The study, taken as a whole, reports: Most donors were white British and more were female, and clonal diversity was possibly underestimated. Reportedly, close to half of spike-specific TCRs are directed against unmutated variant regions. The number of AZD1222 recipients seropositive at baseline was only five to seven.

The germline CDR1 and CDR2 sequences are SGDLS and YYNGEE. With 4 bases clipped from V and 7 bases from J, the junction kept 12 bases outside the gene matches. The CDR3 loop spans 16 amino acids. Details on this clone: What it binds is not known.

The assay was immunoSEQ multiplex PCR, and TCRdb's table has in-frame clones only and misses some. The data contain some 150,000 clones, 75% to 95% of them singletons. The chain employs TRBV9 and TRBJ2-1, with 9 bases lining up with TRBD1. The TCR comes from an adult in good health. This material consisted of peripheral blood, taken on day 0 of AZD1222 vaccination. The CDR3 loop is CASSPSYGTGLNEQFF. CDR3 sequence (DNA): TGTGCCAGCAGCCCTTCCTACGGGACAGGGTTGAATGAGCAGTTCTTC.